Included here is one TCR beta chain sequence, with context. The sample is drawn from a study of technical replicates of blood from a few donors. The ends were cut back, 2 bases at V and 7 bases at J, with 11 bases in the middle. CDR1 and CDR2 (germline): MDHEN, SYDVKM. There are 14 residues in the CDR3. Assay used: immunoSEQ multiplex PCR; TCRdb lists only in-frame clones, some missing. The sample lists under 85,000 clones; about nine tenths were seen once. The sequence was obtained from a human donor in good health. The sequenced material came from T cells isolated from PBMCs. The chain has TRBV28 and TRBJ2-2, with D possibly TRBD1 on 5 matching bases. DNA for the CDR3: TGTGCCAGCAGTTTACCAGGGATGGACGGGGAGCTGTTTTTT. Translation: CASSLPGMDGELFF.